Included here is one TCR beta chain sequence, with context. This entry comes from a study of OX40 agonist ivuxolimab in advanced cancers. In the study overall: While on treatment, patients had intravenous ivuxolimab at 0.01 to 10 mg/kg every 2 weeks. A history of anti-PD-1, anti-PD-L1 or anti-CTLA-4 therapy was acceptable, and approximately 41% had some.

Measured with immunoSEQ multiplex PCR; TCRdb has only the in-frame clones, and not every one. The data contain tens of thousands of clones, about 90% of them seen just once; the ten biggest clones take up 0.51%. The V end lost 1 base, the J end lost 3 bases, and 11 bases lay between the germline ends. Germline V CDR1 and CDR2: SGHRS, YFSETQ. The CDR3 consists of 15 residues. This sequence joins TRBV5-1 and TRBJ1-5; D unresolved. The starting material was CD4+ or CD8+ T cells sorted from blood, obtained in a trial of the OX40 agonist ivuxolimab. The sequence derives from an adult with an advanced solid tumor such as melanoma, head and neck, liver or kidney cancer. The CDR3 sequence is CASSLIAGPNQPQHF. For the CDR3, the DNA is TGCGCCAGCAGCTTGATAGCAGGACCCAATCAGCCCCAGCATTTT.